The present entry profiles one TCR beta chain with its context. This sample was included in a study of CD8 T cells in Susac syndrome. The study sequenced TCR beta in blood CD8+ and CD4+ T cells. TEMRA cells were FACS-enriched, unlike CD8+ and CD4+ T cells, which were negatively isolated. V shed 4 bases, J shed 2 bases, and the junction held 5 bases outside the gene matches. CDR3 size: 15 residues. The V gene's germline CDR1 is SGHDN and CDR2 FVKESK. Random hexamers were used to reverse transcribe the RNA input (about 0.5 to 1 ug). TCRdb independently ran MiXCR on the immunoSEQ multiplex PCR reads; one entry per CDR3 protein. The repertoire holds approximately 140,000 distinct CDR3 sequences, with around 95% as singletons.

V is TRBV14 and J is TRBJ2-7; the match to TRBD2 covers 10 bases. The sequenced sample was CD4+ T cells from PBMCs. The receptor's source is a human donor with multiple sclerosis. The DNA for the CDR3 is TGTGCCAGCAGCCCGGGACTAGCGAGCCCCTACGAGCAGTACTTC. This gives the protein CASSPGLASPYEQYF.